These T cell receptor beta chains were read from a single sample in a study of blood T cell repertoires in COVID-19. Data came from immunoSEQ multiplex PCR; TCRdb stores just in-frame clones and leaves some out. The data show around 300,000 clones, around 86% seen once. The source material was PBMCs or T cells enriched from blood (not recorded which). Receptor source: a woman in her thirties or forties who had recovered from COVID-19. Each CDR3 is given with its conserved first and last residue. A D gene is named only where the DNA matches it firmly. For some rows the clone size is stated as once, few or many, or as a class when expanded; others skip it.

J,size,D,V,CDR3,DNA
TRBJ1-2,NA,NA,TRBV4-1,CASSQDDTQGYGYTF,TGCGCCAGCAGCCAAGACGACACCCAGGGATATGGCTACACCTTC
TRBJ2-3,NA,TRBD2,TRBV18,CASSPATSGAATDTQYF,TGTGCCAGCTCACCAGCGACTAGCGGGGCGGCCACAGATACGCAGTATTTT
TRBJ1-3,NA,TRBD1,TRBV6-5,CASGQGGFSGNTIYF,TGTGCCAGCGGGCAAGGGGGCTTCTCTGGAAACACCATATATTTT
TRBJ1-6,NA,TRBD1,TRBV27,CASSFEGAHPDFNSPLHF,TGTGCCAGCAGTTTTGAGGGGGCCCACCCGGATTTCAATTCACCCCTCCACTTT
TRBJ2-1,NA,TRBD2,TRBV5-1,CASSLTSGTEQFF,TGCGCCAGCAGCTTGACTAGCGGGACAGAGCAGTTCTTC
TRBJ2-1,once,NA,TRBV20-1,CSASLQGRSRYNEQFF,TGCAGTGCTAGTTTACAGGGTCGAAGTAGATACAATGAGCAGTTCTTC
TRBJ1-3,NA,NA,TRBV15,CATSRGGASTANTIYF,TGTGCCACCAGCAGAGGTGGGGCGTCAACAGCCAACACCATATATTTT
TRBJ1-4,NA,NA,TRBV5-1,CASSLTFEKLFF,TGCGCCAGCAGCTTGACATTTGAAAAACTGTTTTTT
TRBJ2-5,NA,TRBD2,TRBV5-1,CASSLGLAGGLQETQYF,TGCGCCAGCAGCTTGGGCCTAGCGGGGGGATTACAAGAGACCCAGTACTTC
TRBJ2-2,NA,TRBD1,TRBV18,CASSLQVRQGSGELFF,TGTGCCAGCTCACTCCAGGTCCGACAGGGATCCGGGGAGCTGTTTTTT
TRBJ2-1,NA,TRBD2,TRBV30,CAWRASGRFHEQFF,TGTGCCTGGAGAGCTAGCGGGAGATTCCATGAGCAGTTCTTC
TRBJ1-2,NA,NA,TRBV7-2,CASSLESEGLGGYTF,TGTGCCAGCAGCTTAGAATCCGAGGGCCTGGGCGGCTACACCTTC
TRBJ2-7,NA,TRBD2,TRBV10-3,CAISAASGDSYEQYF,TGTGCCATCAGTGCGGCTAGCGGGGATTCCTACGAGCAGTACTTC
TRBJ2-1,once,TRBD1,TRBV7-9,CASSFPLRDSTNEQFF,TGTGCCAGCAGCTTCCCACTCCGGGACAGCACGAATGAGCAGTTCTTC
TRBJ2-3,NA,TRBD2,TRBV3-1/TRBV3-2,CASSQTSGGLTDTQYF,TGTGCCAGCAGCCAGACTAGCGGGGGACTCACAGATACGCAGTATTTT
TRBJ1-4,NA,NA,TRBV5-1,CASSKGAAVNEKLFF,TGCGCCAGCAGCAAAGGAGCTGCAGTTAATGAAAAACTGTTTTTT
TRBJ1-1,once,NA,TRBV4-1,CASSQDPLRRITERGEAFF,TGCGCCAGCAGCCAAGATCCTTTACGCCGCATTACAGAGCGGGGTGAAGCTTTCTTT
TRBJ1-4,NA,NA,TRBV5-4,CASSLSQGANEKLFF,TGTGCCAGCAGCTTGTCTCAGGGTGCTAATGAAAAACTGTTTTTT
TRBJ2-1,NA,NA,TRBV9,CASSGPSREAGLGGEQFF,TGTGCCAGCAGCGGCCCCTCGAGGGAGGCAGGGCTTGGCGGTGAGCAGTTCTTC
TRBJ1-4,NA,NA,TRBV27,CASSSWPEKLFF,TGTGCCAGCAGTTCTTGGCCTGAAAAACTGTTTTTT
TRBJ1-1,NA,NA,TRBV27,CASSMLARTMNTEAFF,TGTGCCAGCAGTATGCTGGCACGAACTATGAACACTGAAGCTTTCTTT
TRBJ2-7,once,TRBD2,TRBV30,CACPPRSGGSNYEQYF,TGTGCCTGCCCACCCCGTAGCGGGGGGTCTAACTACGAGCAGTACTTC
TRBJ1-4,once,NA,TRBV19,CASSIGLGATNEKLFF,TGTGCCAGTAGTATAGGTCTGGGAGCAACTAATGAAAAACTGTTTTTT
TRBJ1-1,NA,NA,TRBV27,CASRLTGITEAFF,TGTGCCAGCAGATTAACAGGGATCACTGAAGCTTTCTTT
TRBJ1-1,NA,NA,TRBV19,CASKDGMNTEAFF,TGTGCCAGTAAAGACGGGATGAACACTGAAGCTTTCTTT
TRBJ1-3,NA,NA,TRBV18,CASSPLGGESGNTIYF,TGTGCCAGCTCACCCCTCGGGGGGGAAAGTGGAAACACCATATATTTT
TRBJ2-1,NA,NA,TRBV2,CASSSGGVLFF,TGTGCCAGCAGCTCAGGAGGGGTTCTGTTCTTC
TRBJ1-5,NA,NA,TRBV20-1,CSASYSNQPQHF,TGCAGTGCTAGTTATAGCAATCAGCCCCAGCATTTT
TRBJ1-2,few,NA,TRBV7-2,CASSLAIGANYGYTF,TGTGCCAGCAGCTTAGCAATCGGAGCTAACTATGGCTACACCTTC
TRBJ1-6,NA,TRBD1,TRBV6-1,CASSEDRGSNSPLHF,TGTGCCAGCAGTGAGGACAGGGGGTCTAATTCACCCCTCCACTTT
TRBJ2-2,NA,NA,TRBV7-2,CASSHSGVQAGELFF,TGTGCCAGCAGCCACTCGGGAGTTCAAGCCGGGGAGCTGTTTTTT
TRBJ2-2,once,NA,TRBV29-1,CSARGTSTGELFF,TGCAGCGCTAGGGGGACGAGCACCGGGGAGCTGTTTTTT
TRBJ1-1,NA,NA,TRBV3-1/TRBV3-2,CASSQGERAEAFF,TGTGCCAGCAGCCAAGGTGAACGGGCTGAAGCTTTCTTT
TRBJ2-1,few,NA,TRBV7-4,CASSLVARSSYNEQFF,TGTGCCAGCAGCTTAGTAGCGCGCTCCTCCTACAATGAGCAGTTCTTC
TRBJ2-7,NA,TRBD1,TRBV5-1,CASSPGTGGYEQYF,TGCGCCAGCAGCCCTGGGACAGGGGGGTACGAGCAGTACTTC
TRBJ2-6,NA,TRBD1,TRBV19,CASRRTGIYSGANVLTF,TGTGCCAGTAGGAGGACAGGGATTTACTCTGGGGCCAACGTCCTGACTTTC
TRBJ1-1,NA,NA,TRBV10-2,CASSEKLRDTEAFF,TGCGCCAGCAGTGAAAAGTTGCGGGACACTGAAGCTTTCTTT
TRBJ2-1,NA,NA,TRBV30,CAWSGGGNEQFF,TGTGCCTGGAGTGGCGGCGGCAATGAGCAGTTCTTC
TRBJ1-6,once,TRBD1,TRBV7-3,CASSGRCDRDANSPLHF,TGTGCCAGCAGCGGAAGGTGTGACAGGGACGCTAATTCACCCCTCCACTTT
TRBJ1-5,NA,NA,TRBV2,CASSDSITGGNQPQHF,TGTGCCAGCAGTGATTCGATAACCGGAGGCAATCAGCCCCAGCATTTT
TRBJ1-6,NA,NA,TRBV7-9,CASSLFSGESTLHF,TGTGCCAGCAGCTTATTCTCCGGGGAGTCGACCCTCCACTTT
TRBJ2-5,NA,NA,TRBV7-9,CASSLGDGGQETQYF,TGTGCCAGCAGCTTAGGGGATGGGGGGCAAGAGACCCAGTACTTC
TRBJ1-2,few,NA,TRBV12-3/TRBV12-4,CASSVQGYGGYTF,TGTGCCAGCAGTGTCCAGGGTTACGGTGGCTACACCTTC
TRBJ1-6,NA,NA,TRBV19,CASSRQVNSPLHF,TGTGCCAGTTCAAGGCAGGTTAATTCACCCCTCCACTTT
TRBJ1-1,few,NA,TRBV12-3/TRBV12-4,CASSLGGNTEAFF,TGTGCCAGCAGTTTAGGGGGCAACACTGAAGCTTTCTTT
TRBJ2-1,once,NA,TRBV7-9,CASSLAAGILYNEQFF,TGTGCCAGCAGCTTAGCGGCGGGGATCCTCTACAATGAGCAGTTCTTC
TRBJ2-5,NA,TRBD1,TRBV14,CASSQIYRGLQETQYF,TGTGCCAGCAGCCAAATCTACAGGGGGCTGCAAGAGACCCAGTACTTC
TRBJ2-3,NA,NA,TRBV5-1,CASSAGVPDTQYF,TGCGCCAGCAGCGCAGGGGTACCCGATACGCAGTATTTT
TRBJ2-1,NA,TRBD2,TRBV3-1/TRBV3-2,CASSPDLAGDNEQFF,TGTGCCAGCAGCCCCGACCTAGCGGGGGACAATGAGCAGTTCTTC
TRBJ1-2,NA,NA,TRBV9,CASSVGGAPVHGYTF,TGTGCCAGCAGCGTAGGTGGGGCCCCCGTGCATGGCTACACCTTC